Sequencing of this TCR beta chain was carried out in a study of blood T cell repertoires in COVID-19. V was shortened by 8 bases and J by 5 bases, with 18 bases between the two germline ends. The CDR3 loop spans 14 amino acids. Germline-derived CDR1 and CDR2 are SGHTA and FQGNSA. Among Cohort 3 donors, those recovered had two negative PCRs, clearance, or symptom resolution. Original data processing: From reference gene primer amplification, estimates of nucleated cell counts were derived. TCRdb's copy holds only in-frame clones and misses some; the assay was immunoSEQ multiplex PCR. V and J calls and clone size are given by that table; D and trimming were obtained from the DNA. The table has about 170,000 clones, around 80% seen once.

This clonotype originated in a man between 45 and 60 years old who had recovered from COVID-19. Material: PBMCs or T cells enriched from blood (not recorded which). The genes are TRBV7-2 and TRBJ1-2; the D is unclear. CDR3 sequence (DNA): TGTGCCAGCGGAGCCTATATTGACCCGTATGGCTACACCTTC. Amino acid sequence: CASGAYIDPYGYTF. The full variable domain, its missing parts supplied by reference TRBV7-2 and TRBJ1-2, is GAGVSQSPSNKVTEKGKDVELRCDPISGHTALYWYRQSLGQGLEFLIYFQGNSAPDKSGLPSDRFSAERTGGSVSTLTIQRTQQEDSAVYLCASGAYIDPYGYTFGSGTRLTVV.